The entry below gives a single TCR beta chain sequence along with its context. Antigen: not known. A junction boundary mismatches the germline segment, possibly from a read error. The entry originates in a study of T cell responses to AZD1222 COVID-19 vaccine. Sequencing was performed with immunoSEQ multiplex PCR; in TCRdb, only in-frame clones are kept and a portion is missing. The sample has some 150,000 clones; 85% to 90% are singletons. Study conclusions and caveats: Clonal diversity may have been underestimated in mostly white British donors. Seropositive at baseline were only a handful of AZD1222 recipients. Close to half of spike-specific TCRs reportedly recognize unmutated variant regions.

The material was peripheral blood, obtained on day 0 of AZD1222 vaccination. This receptor was taken from an adult in good health.

CDR3 sequence (DNA): TGTGCCACCAGTGGTTTGGCCGGGGAGCTGTTTTTT. This gives the protein CATSGLAGELFF. This chain links TRBV24-1 with TRBJ2-2; no reliable D call. CDR1 is KGHDR, CDR2 SFDVKD, per germline. The CDR3 is 12 residues long.